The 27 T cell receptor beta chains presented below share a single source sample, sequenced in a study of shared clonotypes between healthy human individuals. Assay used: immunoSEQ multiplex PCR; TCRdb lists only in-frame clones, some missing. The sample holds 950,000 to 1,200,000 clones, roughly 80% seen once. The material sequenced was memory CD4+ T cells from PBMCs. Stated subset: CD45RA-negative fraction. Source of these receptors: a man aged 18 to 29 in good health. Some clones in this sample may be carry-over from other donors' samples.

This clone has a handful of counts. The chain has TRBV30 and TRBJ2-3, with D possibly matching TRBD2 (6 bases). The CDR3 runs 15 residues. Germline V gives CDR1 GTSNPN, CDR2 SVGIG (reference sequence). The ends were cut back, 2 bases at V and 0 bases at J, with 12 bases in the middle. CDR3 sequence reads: CAWSRPSASTDTQYF. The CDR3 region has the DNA TGTGCCTGGAGTCGACCTAGCGCTAGCACAGATACGCAGTATTTT.

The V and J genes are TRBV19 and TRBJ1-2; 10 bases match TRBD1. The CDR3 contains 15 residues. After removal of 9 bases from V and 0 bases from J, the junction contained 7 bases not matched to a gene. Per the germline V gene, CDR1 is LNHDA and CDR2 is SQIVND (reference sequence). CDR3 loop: CASRDRGSANYGYTF. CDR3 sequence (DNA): TGTGCCAGCCGGGACAGGGGTTCAGCTAACTATGGCTACACCTTC.

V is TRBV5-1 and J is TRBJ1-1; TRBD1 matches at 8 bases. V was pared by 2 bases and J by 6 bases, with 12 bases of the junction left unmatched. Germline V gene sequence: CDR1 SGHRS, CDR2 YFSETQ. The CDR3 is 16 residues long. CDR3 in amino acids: CASSFGQGLGRSEAFF. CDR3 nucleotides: TGCGCCAGCAGCTTCGGACAGGGCCTAGGGAGATCTGAAGCTTTCTTT.

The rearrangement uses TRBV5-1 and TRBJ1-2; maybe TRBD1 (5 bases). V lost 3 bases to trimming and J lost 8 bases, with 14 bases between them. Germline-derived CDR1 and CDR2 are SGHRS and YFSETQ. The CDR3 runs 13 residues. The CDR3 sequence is CASSSDPTGGYTF. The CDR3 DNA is TGCGCCAGCAGCTCAGACCCTACAGGAGGCTACACCTTC.

The CDR3 sequence: CASSLGRAPNTEAFF. CDR3 coding DNA: TGTGCCAGCAGCTTAGGTCGGGCGCCGAACACTGAAGCTTTCTTT. The V gene is TRBV11-3, the J gene TRBJ1-1; D is ambiguous. The CDR3 is made up of 15 amino acids. Trimming pared 1 base from V and 1 base from J, leaving 10 bases between. CDR1 and CDR2 (germline): SGHNT, YENEEA.

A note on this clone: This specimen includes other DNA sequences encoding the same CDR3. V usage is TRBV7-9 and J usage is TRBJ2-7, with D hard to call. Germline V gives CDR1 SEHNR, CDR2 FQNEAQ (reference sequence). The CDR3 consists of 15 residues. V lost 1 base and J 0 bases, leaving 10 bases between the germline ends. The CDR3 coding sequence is TGTGCCAGCAGCTTAGGCGGCAGCCTCTCCTACGAGCAGTACTTC. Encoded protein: CASSLGGSLSYEQYF.

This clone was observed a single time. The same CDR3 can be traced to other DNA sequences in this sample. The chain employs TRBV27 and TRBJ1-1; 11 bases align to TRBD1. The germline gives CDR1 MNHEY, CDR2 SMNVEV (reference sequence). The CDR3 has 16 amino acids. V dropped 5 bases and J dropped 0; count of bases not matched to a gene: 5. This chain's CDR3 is CASSPGTGGMNTEAFF. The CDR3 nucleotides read TGTGCCAGCAGTCCCGGGACAGGGGGAATGAACACTGAAGCTTTCTTT.

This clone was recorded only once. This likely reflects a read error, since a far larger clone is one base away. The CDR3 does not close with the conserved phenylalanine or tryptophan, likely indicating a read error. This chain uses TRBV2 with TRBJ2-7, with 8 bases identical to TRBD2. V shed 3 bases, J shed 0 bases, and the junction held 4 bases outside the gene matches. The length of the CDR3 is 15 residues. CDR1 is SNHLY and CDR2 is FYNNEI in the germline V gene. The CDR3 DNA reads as TGTGCCAGCAGTGACGTCACTAGCGGCTCCTACGAGCAGTACTTA. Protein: CASSDVTSGSYEQYL.

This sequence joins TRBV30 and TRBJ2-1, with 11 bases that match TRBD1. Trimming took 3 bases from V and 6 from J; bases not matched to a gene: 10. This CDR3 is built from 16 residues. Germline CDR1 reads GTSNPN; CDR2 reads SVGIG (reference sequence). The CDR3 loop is CAWRPPGQGVGNEQFF. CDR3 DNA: TGTGCCTGGAGGCCTCCGGGACAGGGGGTCGGCAATGAGCAGTTCTTC.

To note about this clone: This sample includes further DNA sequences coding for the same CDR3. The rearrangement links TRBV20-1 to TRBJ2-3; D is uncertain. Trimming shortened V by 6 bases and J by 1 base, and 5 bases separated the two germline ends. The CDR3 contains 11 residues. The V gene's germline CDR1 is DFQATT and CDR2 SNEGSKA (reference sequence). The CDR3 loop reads CSARRTDTQYF. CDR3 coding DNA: TGCAGTGCGAGGCGCACAGATACGCAGTATTTT.

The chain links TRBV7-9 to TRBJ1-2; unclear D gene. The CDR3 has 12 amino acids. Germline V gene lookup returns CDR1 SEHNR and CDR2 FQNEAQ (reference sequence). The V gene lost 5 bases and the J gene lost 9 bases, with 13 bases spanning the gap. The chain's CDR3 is CASSPVGPSYTF. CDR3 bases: TGTGCCAGCAGCCCAGTAGGACCCAGCTACACCTTC.

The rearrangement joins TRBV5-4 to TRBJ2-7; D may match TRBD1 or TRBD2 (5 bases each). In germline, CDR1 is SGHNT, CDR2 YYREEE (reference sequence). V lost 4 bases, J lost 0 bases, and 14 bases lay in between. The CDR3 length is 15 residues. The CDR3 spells CASSLRGRSSYEQYF. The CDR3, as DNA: TGTGCCAGCAGCCTTCGGGGCAGGAGCTCCTACGAGCAGTACTTC.

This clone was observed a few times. The CDR3 sequence is CASSPTVIRLPTKSNTGELFF. CDR3 nucleotide sequence: TGTGCCAGCAGTCCGACAGTTATCAGACTACCCACCAAGTCAAACACCGGGGAGCTGTTTTTT. This chain uses TRBV28 with TRBJ2-2; D could derive from TRBD1 or TRBD2 (5 bases each). The V end lost 5 bases, the J end lost 2 bases, and 30 bases lay between the germline ends. The CDR3 is made up of 21 amino acids. Per the germline V gene, CDR1 is MDHEN and CDR2 is SYDVKM. Using reference TRBV28 and TRBJ2-2 for the parts outside the CDR3, the full variable domain is DVKVTQSSRYLVKRTGEKVFLECVQDMDHENMFWYRQDPGLGLRLIYFSYDVKMKEKGDIPEGYSVSREKKERFSLILESASTNQTSMYLCASSPTVIRLPTKSNTGELFFGEGSRLTVL.

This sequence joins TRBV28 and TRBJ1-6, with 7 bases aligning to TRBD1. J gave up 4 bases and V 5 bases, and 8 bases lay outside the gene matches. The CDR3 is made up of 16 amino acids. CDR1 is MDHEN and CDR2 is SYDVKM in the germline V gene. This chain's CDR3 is CASSHTGTAYNSPLHF. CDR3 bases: TGTGCCAGCAGTCATACCGGGACAGCATATAATTCACCCCTCCACTTT. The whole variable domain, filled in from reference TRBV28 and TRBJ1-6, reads DVKVTQSSRYLVKRTGEKVFLECVQDMDHENMFWYRQDPGLGLRLIYFSYDVKMKEKGDIPEGYSVSREKKERFSLILESASTNQTSMYLCASSHTGTAYNSPLHFGNGTRLTVT.

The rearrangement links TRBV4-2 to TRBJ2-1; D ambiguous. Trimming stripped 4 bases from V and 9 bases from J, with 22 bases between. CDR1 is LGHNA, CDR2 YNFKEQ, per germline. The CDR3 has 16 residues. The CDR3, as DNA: TGTGCCAGCAGCCGACGAACGGCCGAGACCCCCGGTGAGCAGTTCTTC. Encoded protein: CASSRRTAETPGEQFF.

CDR3: CAWSWGAGGSEQFF. CDR3 sequence (DNA): TGTGCCTGGAGTTGGGGAGCGGGAGGGTCGGAGCAGTTCTTC. The rearrangement links TRBV30 to TRBJ2-1; 10 nucleotides line up with TRBD2. The CDR3 consists of 14 residues. In germline, CDR1 is GTSNPN, CDR2 SVGIG (reference sequence). V dropped 2 bases and J dropped 10; count of bases not matched to a gene: 8.

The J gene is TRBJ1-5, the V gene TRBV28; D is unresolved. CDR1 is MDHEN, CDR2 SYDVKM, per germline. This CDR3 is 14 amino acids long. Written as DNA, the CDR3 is TGTGCTATCTTCTCGGGGATCGGCAATCAGCCCCAGCATTTT. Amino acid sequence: CAIFSGIGNQPQHF.

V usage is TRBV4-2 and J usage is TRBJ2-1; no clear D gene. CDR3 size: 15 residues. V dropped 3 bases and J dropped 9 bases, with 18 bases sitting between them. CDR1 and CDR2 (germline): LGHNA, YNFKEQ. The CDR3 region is CASSQPSVAVGEQFF. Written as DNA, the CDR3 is TGTGCCAGCAGCCAGCCCTCGGTCGCGGTAGGTGAGCAGTTCTTC.

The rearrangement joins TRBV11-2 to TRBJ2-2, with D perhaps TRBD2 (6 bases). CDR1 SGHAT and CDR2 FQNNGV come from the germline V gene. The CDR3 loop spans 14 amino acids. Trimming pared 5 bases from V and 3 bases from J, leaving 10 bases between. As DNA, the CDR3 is TGTGCCAGCAGCCCGGGACTTGACACCGGGGAGCTGTTTTTT. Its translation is CASSPGLDTGELFF.

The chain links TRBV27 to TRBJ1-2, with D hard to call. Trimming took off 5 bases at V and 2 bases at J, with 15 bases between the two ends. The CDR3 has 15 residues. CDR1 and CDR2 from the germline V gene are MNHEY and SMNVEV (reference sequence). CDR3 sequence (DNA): TGTGCCAGCAGTCCTCTCTCGGGATACAACTATGGCTACACCTTC. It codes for CASSPLSGYNYGYTF.

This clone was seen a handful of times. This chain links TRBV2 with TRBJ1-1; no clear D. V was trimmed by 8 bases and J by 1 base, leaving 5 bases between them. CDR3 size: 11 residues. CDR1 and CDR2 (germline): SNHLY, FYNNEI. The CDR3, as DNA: TGTGCCAGCGATACGAACACTGAAGCTTTCTTT. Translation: CASDTNTEAFF. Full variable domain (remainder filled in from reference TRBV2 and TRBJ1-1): EPEVTQTPSHQVTQMGQEVILRCVPISNHLYFYWYRQILGQKVEFLVSFYNNEISEKSEIFDDQFSVERPDGSNFTLKIRSTKLEDSAMYFCASDTNTEAFFGQGTRLTVV.

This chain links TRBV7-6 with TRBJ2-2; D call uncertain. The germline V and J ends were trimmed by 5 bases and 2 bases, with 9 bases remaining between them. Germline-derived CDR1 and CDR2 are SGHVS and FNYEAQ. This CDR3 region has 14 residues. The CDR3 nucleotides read TGTGCCAGCAGCCCTTCCCAAAACACCGGGGAGCTGTTTTTT. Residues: CASSPSQNTGELFF. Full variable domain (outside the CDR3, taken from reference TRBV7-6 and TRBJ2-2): GAGVSQSPRYKVTKRGQDVALRCDPISGHVSLYWYRQALGQGPEFLTYFNYEAQQDKSGLPNDRFSAERPEGSISTLTIQRTEQRDSAMYRCASSPSQNTGELFFGEGSRLTVL.

DNA of the CDR3: TGTGCCAGCAGCCAATCGGTCCAGGTGGAAGCAGATACGCAGTATTTT. It yields the protein CASSQSVQVEADTQYF. V gene TRBV4-2 combines with J gene TRBJ2-3; D is ambiguous. CDR1 and CDR2 (germline): LGHNA, YNFKEQ. The germline V and J ends were trimmed by 2 bases and 4 bases, with 16 bases remaining between them. The CDR3 sequence is 16 residues long.

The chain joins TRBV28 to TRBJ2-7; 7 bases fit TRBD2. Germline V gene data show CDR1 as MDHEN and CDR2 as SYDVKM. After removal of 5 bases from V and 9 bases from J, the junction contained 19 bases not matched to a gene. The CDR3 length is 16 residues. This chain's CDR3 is CASSLGFASGLFRQYF. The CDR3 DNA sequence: TGTGCCAGCAGTCTAGGGTTTGCTAGCGGACTCTTTCGGCAGTACTTC. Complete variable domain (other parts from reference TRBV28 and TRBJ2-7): DVKVTQSSRYLVKRTGEKVFLECVQDMDHENMFWYRQDPGLGLRLIYFSYDVKMKEKGDIPEGYSVSREKKERFSLILESASTNQTSMYLCASSLGFASGLFRQYFGPGTRLTVT.

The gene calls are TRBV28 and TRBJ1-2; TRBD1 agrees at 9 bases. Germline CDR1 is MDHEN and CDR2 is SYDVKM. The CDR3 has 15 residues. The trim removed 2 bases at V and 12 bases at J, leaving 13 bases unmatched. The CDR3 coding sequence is TGTGCCAGCAGTTTAAGCCCTCCGGCGGGACAGGGAAACACCTTC. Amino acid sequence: CASSLSPPAGQGNTF.

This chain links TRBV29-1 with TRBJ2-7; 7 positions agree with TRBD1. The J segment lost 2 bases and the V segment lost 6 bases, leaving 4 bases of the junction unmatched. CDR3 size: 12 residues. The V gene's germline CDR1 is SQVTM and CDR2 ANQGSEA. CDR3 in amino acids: CSVTGVAYEQYF. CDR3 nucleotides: TGCAGCGTCACAGGGGTCGCCTACGAGCAGTACTTC.

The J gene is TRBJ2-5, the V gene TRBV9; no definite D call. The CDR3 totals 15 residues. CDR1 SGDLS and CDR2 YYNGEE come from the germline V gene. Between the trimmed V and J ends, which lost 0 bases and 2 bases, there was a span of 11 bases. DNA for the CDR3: TGTGCCAGCAGCGTAGGGCCAGACTCGCAAGAGACCCAGTACTTC. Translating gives CASSVGPDSQETQYF.